This TCR beta chain was identified in a study of blood T cell repertoires in COVID-19. The CDR3 totals 16 residues. Germline V gene sequence: CDR1 ENHRY, CDR2 SYGVKD. Trimming removed 2 bases from V and 2 bases from J, with 12 bases in between. This clone has more than one count but fewer than ten. The repertoire was sequenced with immunoSEQ multiplex PCR; TCRdb's copy has only in-frame clones and lacks some. The repertoire holds about 220,000 clones, with less than 85% as singletons. V is TRBV10-3 and J is TRBJ2-2; unclear D gene. This clonotype was sampled from a woman aged 80 or over with acute or convalescent COVID-19. What was sequenced was peripheral blood. The CDR3 here is CAISELGGLNTGELFF. DNA of the CDR3: TGTGCCATCAGTGAGCTCGGCGGATTAAACACCGGGGAGCTGTTTTTT.